A selection of T cell receptor beta chains follows, all from one sample in a study of shared clonotypes between healthy human individuals. Profiled with immunoSEQ multiplex PCR; TCRdb holds only in-frame clones, not every one. The table shows roughly 2,000,000 clones, with roughly 94% occurring only once. The sample comprised naive CD8+ T cells sorted from blood. These receptors were collected from a young man in good health. The CDR3 runs from the conserved cysteine through the conserved F or W.

>TRBV27|TRBJ1-2
CASSPMGHINGYTF
>TRBV6-5|TRBJ2-1
CASSYRDRVNEQFF
>TRBV6-5|TRBJ2-3
CASSFQGARTDTQYF
>TRBV27|TRBJ2-7
CASSLSGLAGSEQYF
>TRBV11-2|TRBJ2-3
CASSSTDTQYF
>TRBV6-5|TRBJ1-5
CASSRGQGAIQPQHF
>TRBV5-1|TRBJ2-3
CASSLIGGTDTQYF
>TRBV5-5|TRBJ2-7
CASSLFADYYEQYF
>TRBV2|TRBJ2-2
CASSEFGAVNTGELFF
>TRBV2|TRBJ2-3
CASSEVGDPSTDTQYF
>TRBV10-3|TRBJ2-2
CAISDPQEVTGELFF
>TRBV25-1|TRBJ1-3
CASSEWGAGNTIYF
>TRBV7-9|TRBJ2-5
CASSPSGGAVTQYF
>TRBV2|TRBJ2-3
CASSEGAGSTDTQYF
>TRBV7-9|TRBJ1-1
CASSLSSQHEAFF
>TRBV9|TRBJ1-1
CASSVGGQGGNTEAFF
>TRBV27|TRBJ2-2
CASSPSTGENTGELFF
>TRBV19|TRBJ1-6
CASSPWGQGAISPLHF
>TRBV5-6|TRBJ1-1
CASSLTSGGLTTEAFF
>TRBV9|TRBJ1-3
CASSVGRGLGTIYF
>TRBV27|TRBJ2-5
CASSSRGGYQETQYF
>TRBV4-1|TRBJ1-6
CASSPRVVQAASSYNSPLHF
>TRBV9|TRBJ2-1
CASSVAGEQFF
>TRBV2|TRBJ2-4
CASSDPLAGGKNIQYF